The clone carrying this T cell receptor (beta chain) was observed a handful of times. The data derive from a study of blood T cell repertoires in COVID-19. In the study overall: The United States, Italy and Spain supplied acute and convalescent COVID-19 samples.

Original data processing: Estimation of nucleated cell counts relied on the amplification of reference gene primers. Using immunoSEQ multiplex PCR, the repertoire was profiled, and TCRdb retains in-frame clones only, with some absent. The V and J calls and clone size are taken from that table; D and trimming were inferred from the DNA. The table records tens of thousands of clones, approximately 83% of them present only once. The V segment lost 4 bases and the J segment 7 bases; nucleotides outside the gene matches: 9. Looked up from germline, CDR1 is SGHDT and CDR2 is YYEEEE. The CDR3 length is 15 residues.

The clonotype was recovered from a woman aged 55-69 years with acute or convalescent COVID-19. The chain carries TRBV5-6 and TRBJ2-7, with 12 bases aligning to TRBD2. Sequencing was performed on peripheral blood. The CDR3 DNA reads TGTGCCAGCAGCAGCCCTAGCGGGGGGGTAGATGAGCAGTACTTC. Translation gives CASSSPSGGVDEQYF.